This T cell receptor beta chain was documented in a study of blood T cell repertoires in COVID-19. Across the study: Acute and convalescent COVID-19 specimens originated in the United States, Italy and Spain.

The ends lost 6 bases at V and 7 bases at J; junction bases unmatched: 8. This CDR3 has 14 amino acids. Per germline, CDR1 KGHSH and CDR2 LQKENI. Original analysis: Amplification with reference gene primers provided the estimates of nucleated cell counts. Sequenced by immunoSEQ multiplex PCR; TCRdb stores in-frame clones only, minus some. Clone size and V and J calls were adopted from that table, with D and trimming inferred from the DNA. The profile shows about 60,000 clones, about 80% of them singletons. This clone has a single count. V usage is TRBV18 and J usage is TRBJ1-5; 8 positions agree with TRBD1. The sample comprised peripheral blood. The TCR originated in a middle-aged man with COVID-19, enrolled during active disease. CDR3 loop: CASSETGVRQPQHF. The CDR3 nucleotides read TGTGCCAGCTCGGAGACAGGGGTTCGGCAGCCCCAGCATTTT.